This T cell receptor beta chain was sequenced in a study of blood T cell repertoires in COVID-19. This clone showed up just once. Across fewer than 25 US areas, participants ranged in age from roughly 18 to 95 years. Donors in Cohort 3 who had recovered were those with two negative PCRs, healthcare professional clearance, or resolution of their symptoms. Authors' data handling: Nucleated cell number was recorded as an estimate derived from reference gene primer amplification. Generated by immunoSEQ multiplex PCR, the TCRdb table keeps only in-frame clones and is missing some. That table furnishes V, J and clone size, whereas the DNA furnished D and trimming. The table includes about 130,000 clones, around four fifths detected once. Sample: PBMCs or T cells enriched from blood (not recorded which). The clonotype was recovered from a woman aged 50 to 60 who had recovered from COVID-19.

This CDR3 is CASSLFKGKQETQYF. As DNA, the CDR3 is TGTGCCAGCAGCTTATTCAAGGGGAAACAAGAGACCCAGTACTTC. The chain links TRBV7-3 to TRBJ2-5; D perhaps matches TRBD1 (5 bases). Germline V gene data show CDR1 as SGHTA and CDR2 as FQGTGA. V lost 2 bases and J lost 2, with 12 bases in between. The CDR3 sequence is 15 residues long.